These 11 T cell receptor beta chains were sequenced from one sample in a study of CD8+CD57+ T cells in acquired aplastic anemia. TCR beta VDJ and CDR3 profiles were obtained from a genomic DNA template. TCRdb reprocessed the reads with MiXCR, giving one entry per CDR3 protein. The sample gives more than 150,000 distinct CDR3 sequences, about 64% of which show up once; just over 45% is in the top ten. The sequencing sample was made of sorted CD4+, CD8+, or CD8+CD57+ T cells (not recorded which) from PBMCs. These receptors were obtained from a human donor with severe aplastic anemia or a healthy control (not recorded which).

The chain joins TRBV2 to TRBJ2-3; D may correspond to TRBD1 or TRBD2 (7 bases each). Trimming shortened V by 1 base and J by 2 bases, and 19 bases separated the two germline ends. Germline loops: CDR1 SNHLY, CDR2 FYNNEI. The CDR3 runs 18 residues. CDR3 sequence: CASSEVPGGGRDTDTQYF. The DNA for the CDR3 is TGTGCCAGCAGTGAAGTCCCAGGGGGGGGCCGAGACACAGATACGCAGTATTTT. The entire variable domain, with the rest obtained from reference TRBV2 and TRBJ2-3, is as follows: EPEVTQTPSHQVTQMGQEVILRCVPISNHLYFYWYRQILGQKVEFLVSFYNNEISEKSEIFDDQFSVERPDGSNFTLKIRSTKLEDSAMYFCASSEVPGGGRDTDTQYFGPGTRLTVL.

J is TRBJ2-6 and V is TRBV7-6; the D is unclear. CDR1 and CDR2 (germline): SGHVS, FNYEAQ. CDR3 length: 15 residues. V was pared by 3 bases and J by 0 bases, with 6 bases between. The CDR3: CASSFEDSGANVLTF. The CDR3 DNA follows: TGTGCCAGCAGCTTCGAGGACTCTGGGGCCAACGTCCTGACTTTC.

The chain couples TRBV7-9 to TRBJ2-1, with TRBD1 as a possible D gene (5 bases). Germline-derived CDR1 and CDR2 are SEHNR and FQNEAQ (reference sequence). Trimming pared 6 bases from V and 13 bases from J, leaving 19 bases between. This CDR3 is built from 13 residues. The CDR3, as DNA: TGTGCCAGCAGTCCGGACAATCAGGGATTTCAGTTCTTC. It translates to CASSPDNQGFQFF.

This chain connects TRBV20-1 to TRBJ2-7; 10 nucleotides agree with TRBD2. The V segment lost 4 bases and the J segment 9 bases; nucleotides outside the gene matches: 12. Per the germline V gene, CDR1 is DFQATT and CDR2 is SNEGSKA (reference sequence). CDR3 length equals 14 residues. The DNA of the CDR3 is TGCAGTGCTAAAAAAGGCCTAGCGGGAGTGGTGCAGTACTTC. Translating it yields CSAKKGLAGVVQYF.

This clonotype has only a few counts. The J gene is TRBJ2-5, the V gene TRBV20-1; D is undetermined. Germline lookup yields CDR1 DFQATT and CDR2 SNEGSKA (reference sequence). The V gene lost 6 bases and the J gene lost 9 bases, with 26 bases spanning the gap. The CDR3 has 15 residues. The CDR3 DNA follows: TGCAGTGCCCCCCAGTGGGGTCGCGGCAATCAGCCCCAGTACTTC. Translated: CSAPQWGRGNQPQYF.

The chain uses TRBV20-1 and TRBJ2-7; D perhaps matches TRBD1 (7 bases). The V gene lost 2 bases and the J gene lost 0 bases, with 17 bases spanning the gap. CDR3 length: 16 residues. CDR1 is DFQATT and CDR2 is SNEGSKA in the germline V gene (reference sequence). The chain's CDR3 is CSARRSRGASSYEQYF. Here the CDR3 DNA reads TGCAGTGCTAGACGAAGCAGGGGGGCCAGCTCCTACGAGCAGTACTTC.

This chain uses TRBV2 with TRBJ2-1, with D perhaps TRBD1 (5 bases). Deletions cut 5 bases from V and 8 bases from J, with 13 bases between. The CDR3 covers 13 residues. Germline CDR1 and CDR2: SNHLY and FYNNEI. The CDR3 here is CASSPKGRYEQFF. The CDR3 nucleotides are TGTGCCAGCAGTCCCAAGGGGCGGTATGAGCAGTTCTTC. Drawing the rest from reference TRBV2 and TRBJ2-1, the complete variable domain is EPEVTQTPSHQVTQMGQEVILRCVPISNHLYFYWYRQILGQKVEFLVSFYNNEISEKSEIFDDQFSVERPDGSNFTLKIRSTKLEDSAMYFCASSPKGRYEQFFGPGTRLTVL.

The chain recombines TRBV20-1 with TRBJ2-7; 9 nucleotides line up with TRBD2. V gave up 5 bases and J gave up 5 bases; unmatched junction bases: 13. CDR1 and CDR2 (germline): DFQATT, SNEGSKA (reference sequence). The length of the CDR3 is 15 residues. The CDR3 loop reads CSAPKREVLKDEQYF. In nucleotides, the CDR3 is TGCAGTGCTCCCAAGCGGGAGGTCCTAAAGGACGAGCAGTACTTC.

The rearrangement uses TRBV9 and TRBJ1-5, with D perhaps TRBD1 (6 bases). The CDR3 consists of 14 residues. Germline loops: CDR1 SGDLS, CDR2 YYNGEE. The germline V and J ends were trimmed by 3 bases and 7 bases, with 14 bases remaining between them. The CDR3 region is CASSAEQGSQPQHF. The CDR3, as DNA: TGTGCCAGCAGCGCAGAACAGGGTAGCCAGCCCCAGCATTTT.

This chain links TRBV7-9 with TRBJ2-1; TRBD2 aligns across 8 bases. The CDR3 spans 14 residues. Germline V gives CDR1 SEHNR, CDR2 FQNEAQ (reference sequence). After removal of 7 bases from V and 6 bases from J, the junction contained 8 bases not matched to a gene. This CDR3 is CASNAREGRNEQFF. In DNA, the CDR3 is TGTGCCAGCAATGCACGGGAGGGCCGCAATGAGCAGTTCTTC.

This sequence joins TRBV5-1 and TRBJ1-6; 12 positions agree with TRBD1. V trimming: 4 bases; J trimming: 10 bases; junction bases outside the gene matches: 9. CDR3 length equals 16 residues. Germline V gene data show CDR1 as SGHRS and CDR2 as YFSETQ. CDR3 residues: CASSLGQGARGSPLHF. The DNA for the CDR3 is TGCGCCAGCAGCCTGGGACAGGGGGCCCGGGGATCACCCCTCCACTTT.